The TCR beta chain described here comes from a study of cytomegalovirus exposure and HLA in healthy donors. Study-level points and caveats: Presence/absence analyses treated sequencing depth as roughly uniform across donors. The study reported that TCR beta sequences accurately predicted HLA-A and HLA-B alleles in most subjects. On later analysis, the bulk of CMV-associated TCR beta chains appeared to be HLA-restricted.

This clone was picked up one time. Antigen unknown. It was healthy bone marrow donors who served as donors. Germline V gene data show CDR1 as MNHEY and CDR2 as SMNVEV (reference sequence). There are 16 residues in the CDR3. Trimming removed 6 bases from V and 2 bases from J, with 16 bases in between. 13 Jbeta primers and 60 Vbeta primers were used for the PCR. Some clones are missing from TCRdb's copy, which holds only in-frame ones; the method was immunoSEQ multiplex PCR. This sample has approximately 130,000 clones, with approximately 80% found just once. The material sequenced was PBMCs. The chain employs TRBV27 and TRBJ2-2; D perhaps matches TRBD1 (5 bases). This receptor was obtained from a woman between 40 and 50 years old in good health and CMV-seronegative. CDR3 DNA sequence: TGTGCCAGCAGAAACCTTCTGACAGCCAACACCGGGGAGCTGTTTTTT. It is translated as CASRNLLTANTGELFF.